The 5 T cell receptor beta chains below all came from one sample that was sequenced in a study of early T cells in non-severe SARS-CoV-2 infection. One entry per CDR3 protein results from TCRdb running MiXCR on the 5' RACE reads. Here the sample spans 75,000 to 80,000 distinct CDR3 sequences, about a sixth being singletons. Sequences were obtained from whole blood. Source of these receptors: an adult who was a healthcare worker with PCR-confirmed SARS-CoV-2 infection or an uninfected control (not recorded which).

The CDR3 protein is CASSFGTQNSPLHF. The DNA of the CDR3 is TGTGCCAGCAGCTTCGGGACACAAAATTCACCCCTCCACTTT. The V gene is TRBV5-4, the J gene TRBJ1-6; a possible D gene is TRBD1 (6 bases). Germline V gene data show CDR1 as SGHNT and CDR2 as YYREEE (reference sequence). The CDR3 spans 14 residues. Trimming shortened V by 2 bases and J by 7 bases, and 10 bases separated the two germline ends.

The chain carries TRBV7-6 and TRBJ2-3; 11 nucleotides agree with TRBD2. Germline loops: CDR1 SGHVS, CDR2 FNYEAQ. With 2 bases clipped from V and 3 bases from J, the junction kept 4 bases outside the gene matches. CDR3 length: 16 residues. The CDR3 sequence: CASSLLGLAATDTQYF. CDR3 bases: TGTGCCAGCAGCTTACTGGGACTAGCGGCTACAGATACGCAGTATTTT.

This clonotype was found a few times. CDR3 DNA: TGCAGTGCTAGACCTATAGCGGTTTCGGATACGCAGTATTTT. Translation gives CSARPIAVSDTQYF. The gene calls are TRBV20-1 and TRBJ2-3, with D perhaps matching TRBD2 (6 bases). Trimming left V 2 bases short and J 6 bases short, with 15 bases between. The CDR3 runs 14 residues. CDR1 is DFQATT and CDR2 is SNEGSKA in the germline V gene (reference sequence).

The sample holds a few counts of this clonotype. CDR3 sequence reads: CASSLTASYEQYF. CDR3 DNA: TGCGCCAGCAGCTTGACTGCTTCCTACGAGCAGTACTTC. The V call is TRBV5-1, the J call TRBJ2-7; D gene uncertain. Trimming stripped 1 base from V and 1 base from J, with 6 bases between. The length of the CDR3 is 13 residues. From germline, CDR1 is SGHRS and CDR2 YFSETQ.

Remarks on this clonotype: A much larger clonotype is one base distant, so this may be a read error. The chain couples TRBV12-3 or TRBV12-4 to TRBJ2-1; D unclear. The CDR3 is made up of 11 amino acids. V was clipped by 6 bases and J by 3 bases, with 3 bases between them. In DNA, the CDR3 is TGTGCCAGCAGGGACTACAATGAGCAGTTCTTC. This sequence encodes CASRDYNEQFF.